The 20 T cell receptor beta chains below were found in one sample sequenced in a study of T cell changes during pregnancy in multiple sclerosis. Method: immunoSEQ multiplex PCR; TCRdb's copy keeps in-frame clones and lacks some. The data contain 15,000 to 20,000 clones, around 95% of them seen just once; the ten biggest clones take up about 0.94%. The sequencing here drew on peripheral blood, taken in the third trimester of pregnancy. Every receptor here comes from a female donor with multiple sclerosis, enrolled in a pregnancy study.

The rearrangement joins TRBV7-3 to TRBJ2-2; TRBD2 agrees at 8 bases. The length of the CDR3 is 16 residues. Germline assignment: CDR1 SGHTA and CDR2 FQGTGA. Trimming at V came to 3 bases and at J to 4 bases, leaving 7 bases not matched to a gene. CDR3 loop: CASSFRREAGTGELFF. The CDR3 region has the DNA TGTGCCAGCAGCTTTAGGCGGGAGGCTGGCACCGGGGAGCTGTTTTTT.

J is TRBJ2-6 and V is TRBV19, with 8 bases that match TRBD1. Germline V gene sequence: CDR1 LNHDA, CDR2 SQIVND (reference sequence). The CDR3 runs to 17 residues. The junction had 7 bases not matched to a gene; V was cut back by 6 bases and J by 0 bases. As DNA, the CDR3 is TGTGCCAGTAGCTGGACAGGGCGAGGCTCTGGGGCCAACGTCCTGACTTTC. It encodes CASSWTGRGSGANVLTF.

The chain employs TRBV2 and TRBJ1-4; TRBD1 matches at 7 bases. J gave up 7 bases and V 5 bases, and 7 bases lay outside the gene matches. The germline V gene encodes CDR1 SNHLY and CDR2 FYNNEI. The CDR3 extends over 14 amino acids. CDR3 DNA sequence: TGTGCCAGCAGTAGAGACAGGGAGATTGAAAAACTGTTTTTT. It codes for CASSRDREIEKLFF. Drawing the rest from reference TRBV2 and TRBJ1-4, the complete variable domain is EPEVTQTPSHQVTQMGQEVILRCVPISNHLYFYWYRQILGQKVEFLVSFYNNEISEKSEIFDDQFSVERPDGSNFTLKIRSTKLEDSAMYFCASSRDREIEKLFFGSGTQLSVL.

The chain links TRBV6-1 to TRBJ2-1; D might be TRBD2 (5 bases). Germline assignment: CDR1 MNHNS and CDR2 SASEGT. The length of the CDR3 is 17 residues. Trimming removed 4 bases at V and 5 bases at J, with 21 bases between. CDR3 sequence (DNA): TGTGCCAGCAGTGGGGAACCGGGGTTAACGGCCAACAATGAGCAGTTCTTC. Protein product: CASSGEPGLTANNEQFF.

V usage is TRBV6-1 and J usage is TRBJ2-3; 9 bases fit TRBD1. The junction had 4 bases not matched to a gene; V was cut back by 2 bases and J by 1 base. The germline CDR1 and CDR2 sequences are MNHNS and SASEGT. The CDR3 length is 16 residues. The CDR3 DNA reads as TGTGCCAGCAGTGAACGGCGGACAGGGGGCACAGATACGCAGTATTTT. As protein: CASSERRTGGTDTQYF.

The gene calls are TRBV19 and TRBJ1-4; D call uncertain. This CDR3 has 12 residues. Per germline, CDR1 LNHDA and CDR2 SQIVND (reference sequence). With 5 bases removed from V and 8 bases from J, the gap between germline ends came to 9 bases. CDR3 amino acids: CASSQQREKLFF. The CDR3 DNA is TGTGCCAGTAGTCAGCAGCGGGAAAAACTGTTTTTT.

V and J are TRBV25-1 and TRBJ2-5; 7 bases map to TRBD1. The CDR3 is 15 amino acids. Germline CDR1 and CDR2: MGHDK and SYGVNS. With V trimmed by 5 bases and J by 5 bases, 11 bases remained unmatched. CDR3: CASSPRTGVRETQYF. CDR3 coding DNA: TGTGCCAGCAGTCCCCGGACAGGAGTGAGGGAGACCCAGTACTTC.

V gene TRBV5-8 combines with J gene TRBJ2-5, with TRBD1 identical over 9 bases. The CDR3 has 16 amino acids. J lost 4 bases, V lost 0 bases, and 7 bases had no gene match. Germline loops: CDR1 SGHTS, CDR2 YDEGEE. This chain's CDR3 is CASSLGPTGGGETQYF. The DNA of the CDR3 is TGTGCCAGCAGCTTGGGGCCGACAGGGGGGGGAGAGACCCAGTACTTC. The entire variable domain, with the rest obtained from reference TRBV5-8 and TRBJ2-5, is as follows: EAGVTQSPTHLIKTRGQQATLRCSPISGHTSVYWYQQALGLGLQFLLWYDEGEERNRGNFPPRFSGRQFPNYSSELNVNALELEDSALYLCASSLGPTGGGETQYFGPGTRLLVL.

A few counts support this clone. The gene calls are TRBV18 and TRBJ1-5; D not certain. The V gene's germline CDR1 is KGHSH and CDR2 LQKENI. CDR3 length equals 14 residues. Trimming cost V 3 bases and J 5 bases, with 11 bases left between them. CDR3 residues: CASSPGQVYQPQHF. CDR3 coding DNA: TGTGCCAGCTCACCGGGCCAGGTTTATCAGCCCCAGCATTTT.

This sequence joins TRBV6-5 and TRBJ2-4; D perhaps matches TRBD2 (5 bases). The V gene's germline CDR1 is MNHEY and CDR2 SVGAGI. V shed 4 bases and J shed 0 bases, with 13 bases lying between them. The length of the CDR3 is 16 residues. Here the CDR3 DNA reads TGTGCCAGCAGTTGGAATCGGGATCTAGCCAAAAACATTCAGTACTTC. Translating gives CASSWNRDLAKNIQYF.

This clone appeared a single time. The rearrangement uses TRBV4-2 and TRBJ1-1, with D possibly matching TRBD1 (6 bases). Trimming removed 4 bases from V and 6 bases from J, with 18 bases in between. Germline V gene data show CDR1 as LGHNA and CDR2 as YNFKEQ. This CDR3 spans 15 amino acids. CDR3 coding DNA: TGTGCCAGCAGCCCCCAACAGGGTGTGGGATCTGAAGCTTTCTTT. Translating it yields CASSPQQGVGSEAFF.

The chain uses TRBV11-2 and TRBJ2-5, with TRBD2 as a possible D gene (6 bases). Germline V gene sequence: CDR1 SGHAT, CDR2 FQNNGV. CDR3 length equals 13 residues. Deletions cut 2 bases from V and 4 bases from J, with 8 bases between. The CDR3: CASSLIAVETQYF. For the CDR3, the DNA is TGTGCCAGCAGCTTAATAGCGGTAGAGACCCAGTACTTC.

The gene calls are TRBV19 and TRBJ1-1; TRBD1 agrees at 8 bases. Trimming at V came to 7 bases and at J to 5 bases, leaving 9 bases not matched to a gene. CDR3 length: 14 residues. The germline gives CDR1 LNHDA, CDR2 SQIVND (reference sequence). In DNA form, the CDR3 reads TGTGCCAGTACCGAGGACAGGGCGAGGACTGAAGCTTTCTTT. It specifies CASTEDRARTEAFF.

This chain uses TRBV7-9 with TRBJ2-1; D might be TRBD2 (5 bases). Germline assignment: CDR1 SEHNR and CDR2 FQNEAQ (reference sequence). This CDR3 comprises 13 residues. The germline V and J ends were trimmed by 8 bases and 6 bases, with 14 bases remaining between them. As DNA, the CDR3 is TGTGCCAGCGGTCTCCCTGGAGGCAATGAGCAGTTCTTC. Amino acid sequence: CASGLPGGNEQFF.

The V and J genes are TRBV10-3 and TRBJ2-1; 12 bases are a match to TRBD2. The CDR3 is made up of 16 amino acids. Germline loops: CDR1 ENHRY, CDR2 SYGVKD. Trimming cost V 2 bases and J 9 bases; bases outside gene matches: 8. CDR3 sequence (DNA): TGTGCCATCAGTGAGGTCCTAGCGGGGGGGCGGGGTGAGCAGTTCTTC. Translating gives CAISEVLAGGRGEQFF.

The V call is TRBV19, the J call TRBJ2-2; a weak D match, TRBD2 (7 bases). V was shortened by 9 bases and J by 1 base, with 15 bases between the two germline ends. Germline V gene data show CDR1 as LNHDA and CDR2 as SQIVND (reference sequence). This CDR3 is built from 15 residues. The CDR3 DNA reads TGTGCCAGCGGGGACGGGGGGCTGAACACCGGGGAGCTGTTTTTT. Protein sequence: CASGDGGLNTGELFF.

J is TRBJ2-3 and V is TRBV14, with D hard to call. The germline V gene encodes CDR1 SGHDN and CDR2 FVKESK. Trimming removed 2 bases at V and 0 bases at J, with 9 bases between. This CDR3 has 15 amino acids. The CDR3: CASSQQLSSTDTQYF. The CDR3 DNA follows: TGTGCCAGCAGCCAACAGTTATCTAGCACAGATACGCAGTATTTT.

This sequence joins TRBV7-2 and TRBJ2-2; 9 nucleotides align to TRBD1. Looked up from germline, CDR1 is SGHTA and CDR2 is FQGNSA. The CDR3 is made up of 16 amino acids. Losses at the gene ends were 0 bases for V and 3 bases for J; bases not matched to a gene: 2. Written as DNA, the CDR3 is TGTGCCAGCAGCTTAGCGTGGACAGGGGACACCGGGGAGCTGTTTTTT. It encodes CASSLAWTGDTGELFF.

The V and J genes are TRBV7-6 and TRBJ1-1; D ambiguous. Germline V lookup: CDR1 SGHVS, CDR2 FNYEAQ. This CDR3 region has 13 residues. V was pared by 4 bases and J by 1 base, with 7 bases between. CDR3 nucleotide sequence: TGTGCCAGCAGCTCATACACGAACACTGAAGCTTTCTTT. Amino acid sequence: CASSSYTNTEAFF. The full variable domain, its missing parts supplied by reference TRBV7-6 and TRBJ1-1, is GAGVSQSPRYKVTKRGQDVALRCDPISGHVSLYWYRQALGQGPEFLTYFNYEAQQDKSGLPNDRFSAERPEGSISTLTIQRTEQRDSAMYRCASSSYTNTEAFFGQGTRLTVV.

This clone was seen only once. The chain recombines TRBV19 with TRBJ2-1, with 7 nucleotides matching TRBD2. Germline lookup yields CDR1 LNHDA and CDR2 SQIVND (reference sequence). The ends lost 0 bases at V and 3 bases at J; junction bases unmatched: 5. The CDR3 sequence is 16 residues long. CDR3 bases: TGTGCCAGTAGTATAGAAGGGGCGGGGGTCTACAATGAGCAGTTCTTC. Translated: CASSIEGAGVYNEQFF.